The 4 T cell receptor beta chains below were found in one sample sequenced in a study of blood T cells in healthy people across ages. Alongside a J-beta primer mix, a sample-barcoded 5' primer served in a second PCR lasting roughly 7 to 12 cycles. In TCRdb, the 5' RACE reads were re-called with MiXCR into one record per CDR3 protein. The table records roughly 1.9 million distinct CDR3 sequences, roughly two fifths of them present only once. Specimen: blood. Receptors originate from a human donor in good health.

The CDR3 loop is CASSPGTRGTNEQFF. CDR3 bases: TGTGCCAGCAGCCCCGGGACTAGAGGGACAAATGAGCAGTTCTTC. This chain joins TRBV7-3 and TRBJ2-1, with 8 bases lining up with TRBD2. The CDR3 is made up of 15 amino acids. Trimming took 5 bases from V and 7 from J; bases not matched to a gene: 10. In germline, CDR1 is SGHTA, CDR2 FQGTGA.

A few counts support this clonotype. The junction does not match germline at one end; this may be a read error. V usage is TRBV29-1 and J usage is TRBJ1-2, with 11 bases lining up with TRBD1. CDR1 is SQVTM, CDR2 ANQGSEA, per germline. The CDR3 is 17 residues long. DNA for the CDR3: TGCAGCGTAGAAGACCGGGACAGGGGGGACGGCCGCTATGGCTACACCTTC. Amino acid sequence: CSVEDRDRGDGRYGYTF.

This clonotype was observed a handful of times. The rearrangement uses TRBV29-1 and TRBJ1-2; D gene ambiguous. V lost 6 bases and J lost 5, with 16 bases in between. This CDR3 is built from 13 residues. Germline V lookup: CDR1 SQVTM, CDR2 ANQGSEA. CDR3 in DNA: TGCAGCGTCCGTCGAGAAGGGCTTTATGGCTACACCTTC. This translates into CSVRREGLYGYTF.

The genes are TRBV24-1 and TRBJ2-4; D ambiguous. The end of the DNA is better explained by TRBJ2-7, so the J call may be wrong. There are 11 residues in the CDR3. The germline V gene has CDR1 KGHDR and CDR2 SFDVKD. The CDR3 protein is CATPPGYEQYF. The CDR3 region has the DNA TGTGCCACTCCCCCCGGGTACGAGCAGTACTTC.